This T cell receptor (beta chain) was retrieved from a study of blood T cell repertoires in COVID-19. Study background: Acute-phase and convalescent COVID-19 samples originated in the United States, Italy and Spain. PBMCs, B-cell-depleted T cells, or T cells provided the cDNA or gDNA that made up the material.

Deletions cut 6 bases from V and 1 base from J, with 13 bases between. The CDR3 is made up of 14 amino acids. Per germline, CDR1 SNHLY and CDR2 FYNNEI. Followed longitudinally, the Seattle patients had been enrolled during active infection. Authors' methods: Reference gene primer amplification gave estimated nucleated cell counts. Libraries were prepared by immunoSEQ multiplex PCR; TCRdb keeps only in-frame clonotypes and omits some of them. V and J calls and clone size come straight from that table; D and trimming were deduced from the DNA. This table has 300,000 or so clones, about 89% appearing once.

The TCR comes from a young woman with COVID-19, enrolled during active disease. The chain joins TRBV2 to TRBJ2-7, with D tentatively TRBD2 (6 bases). Input material: peripheral blood. The CDR3 region is CASRVGGVSYEQYF. CDR3 coding DNA: TGTGCCAGCAGGGTAGGCGGGGTATCCTACGAGCAGTACTTC.